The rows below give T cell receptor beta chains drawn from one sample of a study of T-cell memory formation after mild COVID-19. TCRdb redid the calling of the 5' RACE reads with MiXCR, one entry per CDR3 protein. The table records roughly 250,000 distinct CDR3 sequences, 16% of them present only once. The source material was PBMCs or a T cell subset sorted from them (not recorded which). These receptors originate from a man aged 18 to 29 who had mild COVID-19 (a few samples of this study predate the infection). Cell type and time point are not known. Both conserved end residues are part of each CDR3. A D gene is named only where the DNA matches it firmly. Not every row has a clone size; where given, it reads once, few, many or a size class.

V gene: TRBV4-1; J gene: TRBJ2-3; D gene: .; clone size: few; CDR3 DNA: TGCGCCAGCAGGCCGGGGGACACAGATACGCAGTATTTT; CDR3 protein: CASRPGDTDTQYF
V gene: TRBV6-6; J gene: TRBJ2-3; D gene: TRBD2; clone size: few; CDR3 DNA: TGTGCCAGCAGTCCACCCCCCGGGACTAGCGGGGGTACAGATACGCAGTATTTT; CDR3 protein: CASSPPPGTSGGTDTQYF
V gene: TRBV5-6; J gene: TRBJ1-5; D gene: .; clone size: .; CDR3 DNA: TGTGCCAGCAGCTTGACCCCGACAGATAGCAATCAGCCCCAGCATTTT; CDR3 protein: CASSLTPTDSNQPQHF
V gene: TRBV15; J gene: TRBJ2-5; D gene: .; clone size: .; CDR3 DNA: TGTGCCACCAGTTTAGCCGCCGAGACCCAGTACTTC; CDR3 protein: CATSLAAETQYF
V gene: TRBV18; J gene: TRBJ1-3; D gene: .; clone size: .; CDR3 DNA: TGTGCCAGCTCACCAACAGGGTTGAGAAACACCATATATTTT; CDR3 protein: CASSPTGLRNTIYF
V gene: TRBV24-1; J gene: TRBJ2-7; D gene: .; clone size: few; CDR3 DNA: TGTGCCACCAGTGGGGCATTCGGGTACGAGCAGTACTTC; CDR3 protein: CATSGAFGYEQYF
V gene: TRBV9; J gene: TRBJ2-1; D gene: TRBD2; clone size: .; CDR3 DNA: TGTGCCAGCAGCGAGAGGGGAGGGAGGGCCCACAATGAGCAGTTCTTC; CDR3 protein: CASSERGGRAHNEQFF
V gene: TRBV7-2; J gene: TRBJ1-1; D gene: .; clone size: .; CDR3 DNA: TGTGCCAGCACCCAAGGACGGGGTAACACTGAAGCTTTCTTT; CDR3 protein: CASTQGRGNTEAFF
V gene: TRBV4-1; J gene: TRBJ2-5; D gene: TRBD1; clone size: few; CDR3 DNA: TGCGCCAGCAGCCACTACGACAGGGGGCAAGAGACCCAGTACTTC; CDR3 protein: CASSHYDRGQETQYF
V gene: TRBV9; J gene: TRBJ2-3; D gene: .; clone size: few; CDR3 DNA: TGTGCCAGCAGCGTAGGAGGGGCCGGAGCCGTAGATACGCAGTATTTT; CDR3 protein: CASSVGGAGAVDTQYF
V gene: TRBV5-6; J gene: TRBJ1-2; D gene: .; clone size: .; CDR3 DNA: TGTGCCAGCAGCTTTGGGGGCCTCACGAGGGGCTACACCTTC; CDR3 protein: CASSFGGLTRGYTF
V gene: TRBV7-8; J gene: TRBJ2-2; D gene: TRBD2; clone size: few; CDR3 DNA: TGTGCCAGCAGCGGCAGCGGGGGGCCGAACACCGGGGAGCTGTTTTTT; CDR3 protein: CASSGSGGPNTGELFF
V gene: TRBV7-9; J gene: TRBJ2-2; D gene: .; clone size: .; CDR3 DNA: TGTGCCAGTGACAGGTTTAACACCGGGGAGCTGTTTTTT; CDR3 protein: CASDRFNTGELFF